One T cell receptor (beta chain) is described in this entry. The assay was immunoSEQ multiplex PCR, and TCRdb's table has in-frame clones only and misses some. The sample has roughly 160,000 clones, 70% to 90% seen once. The data stem from a study of blood T cell repertoires in COVID-19. The CDR3 covers 15 residues. Trimming shortened V by 4 bases and J by 0 bases, and 13 bases separated the two germline ends. Germline V CDR1 and CDR2: LGHNA, YSLEER. The source material was peripheral blood. This clonotype originated in a man older than 75 with COVID-19, enrolled during active disease. This chain connects TRBV4-3 to TRBJ2-7; D unresolved. The CDR3 DNA reads TGCGCCAGCAGCCCAGTCCCGACTTTCTCCTACGAGCAGTACTTC. Its protein is CASSPVPTFSYEQYF.